This T cell receptor beta chain was sequenced during a study of T cell repertoires in ileal Crohn's disease. Study-wide context: Thiopurines (11) or anti-TNF agents (more than 17) were given postoperatively to about half.

The sample holds one count of this clone. As yet, its antigen is unknown. Germline V gene lookup returns CDR1 KGHSH and CDR2 LQKENI. V lost 0 bases and J 4 bases, leaving 9 bases between the germline ends. The length of the CDR3 is 14 residues. Findings and caveats of the study: Endoscopic recurrence occurred in every patient whose clonality exceeded 26.8%.

Assay used: immunoSEQ multiplex PCR; TCRdb lists only in-frame clones, some missing. Seen here are roughly 4,000 clones, approximately 90% observed once, and the top ten hold over 4%. The chain is built from TRBV18 and TRBJ1-1; maybe TRBD1 (5 bases). Sequenced material: ileal tissue. The sequence derives from an adult with Crohn's disease. The CDR3 loop is CASSPPMGLTEAFF. CDR3 DNA sequence: TGTGCCAGCTCACCACCTATGGGGCTCACTGAAGCTTTCTTT.